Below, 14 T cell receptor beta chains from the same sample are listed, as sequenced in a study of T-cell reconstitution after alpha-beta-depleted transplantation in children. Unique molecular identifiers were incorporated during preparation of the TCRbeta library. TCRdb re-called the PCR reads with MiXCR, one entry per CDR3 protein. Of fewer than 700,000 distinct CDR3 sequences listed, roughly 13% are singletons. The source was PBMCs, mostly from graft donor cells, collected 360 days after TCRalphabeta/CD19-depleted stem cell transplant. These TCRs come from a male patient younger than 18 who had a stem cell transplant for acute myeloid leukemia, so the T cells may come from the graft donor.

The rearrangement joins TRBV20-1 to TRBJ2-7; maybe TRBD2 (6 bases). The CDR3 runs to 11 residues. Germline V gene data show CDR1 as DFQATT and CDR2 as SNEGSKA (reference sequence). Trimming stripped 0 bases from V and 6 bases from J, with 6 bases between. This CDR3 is CSAREEGEQYF. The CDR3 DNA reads TGCAGTGCTAGAGAGGAGGGCGAGCAGTACTTC.

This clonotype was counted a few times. The CDR3 DNA sequence: TGTGCCAGCGTGGGGGACATTCAGTACTTC. This encodes CASVGDIQYF. The chain uses TRBV2 and TRBJ2-4, with D tentatively TRBD1 or TRBD2 (5 bases each). Germline-derived CDR1 and CDR2 are SNHLY and FYNNEI. The V gene lost 8 bases and the J gene lost 8 bases, with 7 bases spanning the gap. This CDR3 has 10 residues.

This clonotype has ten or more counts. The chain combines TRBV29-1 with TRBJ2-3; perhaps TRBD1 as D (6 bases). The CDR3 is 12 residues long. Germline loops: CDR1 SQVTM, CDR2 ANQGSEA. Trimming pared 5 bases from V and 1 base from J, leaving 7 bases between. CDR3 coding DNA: TGCAGCGTTAACAGGGGCACAGATACGCAGTATTTT. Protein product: CSVNRGTDTQYF.

The CDR3 sequence is CAWSGLVFSYEQYF. Written as DNA, the CDR3 is TGTGCCTGGAGTGGACTAGTTTTTTCCTACGAGCAGTACTTC. The gene calls are TRBV30 and TRBJ2-7, with D maybe TRBD2 (6 bases). This CDR3 region has 14 residues. Germline assignment: CDR1 GTSNPN and CDR2 SVGIG (reference sequence). The V end was cut by 1 base, the J end by 1 base, with 11 bases between.

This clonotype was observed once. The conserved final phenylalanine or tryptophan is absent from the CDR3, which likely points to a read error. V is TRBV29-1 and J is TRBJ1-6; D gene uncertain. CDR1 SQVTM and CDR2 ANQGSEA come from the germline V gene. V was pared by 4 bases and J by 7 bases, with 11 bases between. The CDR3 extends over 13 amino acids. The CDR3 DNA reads TGCAGCGTTGGATACTCGCTCAATTCACCCCTCCACTGT. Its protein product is CSVGYSLNSPLHC.

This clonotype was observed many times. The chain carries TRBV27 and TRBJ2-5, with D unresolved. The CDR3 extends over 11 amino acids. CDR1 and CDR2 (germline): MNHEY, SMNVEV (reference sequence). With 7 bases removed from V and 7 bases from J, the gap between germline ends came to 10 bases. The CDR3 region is CASTHTGTQYF. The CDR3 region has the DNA TGTGCCAGCACCCACACTGGGACCCAGTACTTC.

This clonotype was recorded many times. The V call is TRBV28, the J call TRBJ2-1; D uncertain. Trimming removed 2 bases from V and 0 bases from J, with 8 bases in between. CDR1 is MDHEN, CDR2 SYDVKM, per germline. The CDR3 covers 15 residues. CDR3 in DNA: TGTGCCAGCAGTTTAGTTCGGAGCTCCTACAATGAGCAGTTCTTC. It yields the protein CASSLVRSSYNEQFF.

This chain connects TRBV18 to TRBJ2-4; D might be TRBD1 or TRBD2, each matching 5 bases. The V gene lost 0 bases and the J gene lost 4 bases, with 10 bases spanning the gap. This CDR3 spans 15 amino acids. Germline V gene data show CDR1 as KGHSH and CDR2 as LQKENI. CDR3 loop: CASSPPVEGKNIQYF. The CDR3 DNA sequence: TGTGCCAGCTCACCACCCGTAGAGGGGAAAAACATTCAGTACTTC.

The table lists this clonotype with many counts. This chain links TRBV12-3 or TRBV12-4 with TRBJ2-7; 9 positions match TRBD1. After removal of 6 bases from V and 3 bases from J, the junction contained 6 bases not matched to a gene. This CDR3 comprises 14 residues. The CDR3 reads CASRGGQGFYEQYF. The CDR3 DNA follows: TGTGCCAGCAGGGGCGGACAGGGGTTCTACGAGCAGTACTTC.

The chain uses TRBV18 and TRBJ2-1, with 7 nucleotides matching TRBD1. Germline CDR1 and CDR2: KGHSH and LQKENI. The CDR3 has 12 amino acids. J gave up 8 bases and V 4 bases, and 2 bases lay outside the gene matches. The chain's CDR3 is CASSQGAHEQFF. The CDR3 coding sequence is TGTGCCAGCTCACAGGGGGCCCATGAGCAGTTCTTC.

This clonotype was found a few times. The CDR3 is CASSYSRGPETQYF. CDR3 sequence (DNA): TGTGCCAGCAGTTACTCGAGGGGTCCTGAGACCCAGTACTTC. The rearrangement links TRBV6-2 or TRBV6-3 to TRBJ2-5; TRBD1 or TRBD2 may be the D gene (5 bases each). CDR1 is MNHEY, CDR2 SVGEGT, per germline. This CDR3 region has 14 residues. The V end lost 0 bases, the J end lost 5 bases, and 10 bases lay between the germline ends.

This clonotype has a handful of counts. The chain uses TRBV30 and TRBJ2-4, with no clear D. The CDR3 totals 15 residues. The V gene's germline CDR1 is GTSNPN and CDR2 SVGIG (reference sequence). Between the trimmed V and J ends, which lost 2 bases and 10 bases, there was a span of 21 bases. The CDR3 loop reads CAWSSGRSVFGIQYF. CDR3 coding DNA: TGTGCCTGGAGTTCCGGACGAAGCGTCTTTGGGATTCAGTACTTC. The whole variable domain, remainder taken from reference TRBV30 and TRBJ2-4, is SQTIHQWPATLVQPVGSPLSLECTVEGTSNPNLYWYRQAAGRGLQLLFYSVGIGQISSEVPQNLSASRPQDRQFILSSKKLLLSDSGFYLCAWSSGRSVFGIQYFGAGTRLSVL.

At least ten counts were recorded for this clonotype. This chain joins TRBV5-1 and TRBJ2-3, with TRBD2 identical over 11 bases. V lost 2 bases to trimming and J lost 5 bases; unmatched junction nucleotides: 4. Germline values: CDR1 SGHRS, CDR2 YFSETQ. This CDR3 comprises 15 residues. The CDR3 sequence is CASSLPGLAVDTQYF. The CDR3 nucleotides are TGCGCCAGCAGCTTACCGGGACTAGCGGTAGATACGCAGTATTTT.

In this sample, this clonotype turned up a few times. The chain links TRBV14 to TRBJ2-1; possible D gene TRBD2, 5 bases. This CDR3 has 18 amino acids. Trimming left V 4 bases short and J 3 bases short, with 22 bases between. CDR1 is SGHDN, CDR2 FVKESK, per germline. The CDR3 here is CASSPNPGSSHHYNEQFF. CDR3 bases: TGTGCCAGCAGCCCGAATCCGGGGTCCTCGCACCACTACAATGAGCAGTTCTTC. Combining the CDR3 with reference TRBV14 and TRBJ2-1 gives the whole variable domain EAGVTQFPSHSVIEKGQTVTLRCDPISGHDNLYWYRRVMGKEIKFLLHFVKESKQDESGMPNNRFLAERTGGTYSTLKVQPAELEDSGVYFCASSPNPGSSHHYNEQFFGPGTRLTVL.